One sample yielded the 7 T cell receptor beta chains listed below, sequenced in a study of T cells in Graves' hyperthyroidism and ophthalmopathy. Amplification yielded TCR beta CDR3 regions, with RNA transcripts as the source. The study used the HTBI primer set for a first-round RT-PCR of the TCR CDR3. TCRdb re-analysed the multiplex PCR reads in MiXCR, keeping a single row per CDR3 protein. The data contain approximately 610,000 distinct CDR3 sequences, 16% of them singletons. Sequencing input: blood. These receptors came from a woman aged 18-35 years with Graves' hyperthyroidism.

J is TRBJ2-7 and V is TRBV4-1, with D hard to call. CDR1 and CDR2 from the germline V gene are MGHRA and YSYEKL. The CDR3 totals 18 residues. V was clipped by 0 bases and J by 2 bases, with 20 bases between them. CDR3 DNA: TGCGCCAGCAGCCAAGATCCGGAACCGGTCGGGTTCCCCTACGAGCAGTACTTC. It codes for CASSQDPEPVGFPYEQYF.

This clonotype was recorded at least ten times. The chain is built from TRBV27 and TRBJ1-2, with 7 bases lining up with TRBD1. V lost 1 base and J lost 4; bases outside the gene matches: 6. This CDR3 comprises 15 residues. Germline CDR1 and CDR2: MNHEY and SMNVEV (reference sequence). The CDR3 DNA sequence: TGTGCCAGCAGTTTATACCAGGGGGTCAGCTATGGCTACACCTTC. Its translation is CASSLYQGVSYGYTF.

The table lists this clonotype with many counts. The V and J genes are TRBV7-2 and TRBJ2-7, with D uncertain. Germline V gene lookup returns CDR1 SGHTA and CDR2 FQGNSA. V was shortened by 4 bases and J by 4 bases, with 20 bases between the two germline ends. The CDR3 extends over 16 amino acids. This CDR3 is CASSSPGPETRYEQYF. Written as DNA, the CDR3 is TGTGCCAGCAGCTCACCCGGACCAGAAACTCGATACGAGCAGTACTTC.

The chain employs TRBV6-2 or TRBV6-3 and TRBJ1-5, with D unclear. Looked up from germline, CDR1 is MNHEY and CDR2 is SVGEGT. V was shortened by 1 base and J by 5 bases, with 12 bases between the two germline ends. This CDR3 region has 15 residues. Here the CDR3 reads CASSYFEGWHQPQHF. DNA for the CDR3: TGTGCCAGCAGTTACTTCGAGGGTTGGCATCAGCCCCAGCATTTT.

The V gene is TRBV12-3 or TRBV12-4, the J gene TRBJ2-2, with 7 bases aligning to TRBD1. CDR3 size: 18 residues. V lost 2 bases and J lost 4; bases outside the gene matches: 13. The CDR3 bases are TGTGCCAGCAGTTTAAACCTACAGGGGATGGTGGTCACCGGGGAGCTGTTTTTT. It is translated as CASSLNLQGMVVTGELFF.

This clonotype was seen only a few times. The rearrangement uses TRBV3-1 and TRBJ1-1; D unclear. This CDR3 spans 16 amino acids. CDR1 is LGHDT and CDR2 is YNNKEL in the germline V gene (reference sequence). Trimming stripped 0 bases from V and 10 bases from J, with 21 bases between. The CDR3 spells CASSQDSQPSDKLAFF. In DNA form, the CDR3 reads TGTGCCAGCAGCCAAGATTCACAGCCCTCGGATAAATTAGCTTTCTTT.

The gene calls are TRBV9 and TRBJ2-7; no firm D call. The V end lost 0 bases, the J end lost 0 bases, and 13 bases lay between the germline ends. The CDR3 is made up of 16 amino acids. In germline, CDR1 is SGDLS, CDR2 YYNGEE. For the CDR3, the DNA is TGTGCCAGCAGCGTAGTCCCGGACCTAAGCTCCTACGAGCAGTACTTC. Translating it yields CASSVVPDLSSYEQYF.